A single sample gave rise to the 20 T cell receptor beta chains below, sequenced in a study of blood T cells in healthy people across ages. It was with a sample-barcoded 5' primer and a J-beta primer mix that a second PCR of about 6 to 12 cycles was run. MiXCR, run by TCRdb on the 5' RACE reads, gives a single entry per CDR3 protein. The sample lists about 640,000 distinct CDR3 sequences, approximately 50% occurring once. The sample comprised blood. The receptors stem from a man in his 60s in good health.

This clonotype has a handful of counts. The V call is TRBV12-3 or TRBV12-4, the J call TRBJ2-3; 8 nucleotides align to TRBD1. CDR3 length: 16 residues. With 7 bases clipped from V and 1 base from J, the junction kept 10 bases outside the gene matches. CDR3 loop: CASTSNDRGRTDTQYF. CDR3 in DNA: TGTGCCAGCACCTCTAACGACAGGGGCCGCACAGATACGCAGTATTTT.

This chain uses TRBV5-5 with TRBJ2-1, with a weak D call TRBD2 (5 bases). The CDR3 is made up of 15 amino acids. CDR1 SGHKS and CDR2 YYEKEE come from the germline V gene (reference sequence). Trimming took off 4 bases at V and 5 bases at J, with 16 bases between the two ends. DNA for the CDR3: TGTGCCAGCAGCCCGCGGCCTAGCCTCAACAATGAGCAGTTCTTC. As protein: CASSPRPSLNNEQFF.

This chain joins TRBV10-3 and TRBJ1-2, with D possibly being TRBD1 (6 bases). CDR3 length equals 12 residues. Trimming left V 4 bases short and J 7 bases short, with 10 bases between. Germline V CDR1 and CDR2: ENHRY, SYGVKD. The DNA of the CDR3 is TGTGCCATCAGTGCCGGGGGCGGTGGCTACACCTTC. Translating it yields CAISAGGGGYTF.

This clonotype is a singleton in its sample. This rearrangement joins TRBV2 to TRBJ2-7; D is undetermined. The CDR3 is 15 residues long. V was shortened by 6 bases and J by 0 bases, with 15 bases between the two germline ends. Germline assignment: CDR1 SNHLY and CDR2 FYNNEI. The CDR3 DNA reads as TGTGCCAGCAGGGGTCTCAGAATTAGCTCCTACGAGCAGTACTTC. It translates to CASRGLRISSYEQYF.

The chain recombines TRBV2 with TRBJ1-2; 8 positions agree with TRBD1. The CDR3 spans 14 residues. V lost 4 bases, J lost 5 bases, and 6 bases stayed unmatched. The germline V gene encodes CDR1 SNHLY and CDR2 FYNNEI. This CDR3 reads CASSGQGALYGYTF. The CDR3 coding sequence is TGTGCCAGCAGTGGGCAGGGGGCTCTATATGGCTACACCTTC.

This clonotype was recorded a few times. Since a much larger clone is just one base distant, this may be a read error. The V call is TRBV20-1, the J call TRBJ2-5; either TRBD1 or TRBD2 may supply D (5 bases each). CDR1 DFQATT and CDR2 SNEGSKA come from the germline V gene (reference sequence). V lost 5 bases and J 11 bases, leaving 24 bases between the germline ends. This CDR3 contains 14 residues. CDR3 DNA: TGCAGTGCTTATCGAGGGGACCGCAGTTATGAGCAGTACTTC. Translating it yields CSAYRGDRSYEQYF.

The gene calls are TRBV29-1 and TRBJ2-1, with 9 bases fitting TRBD2. The ends lost 8 bases at V and 8 bases at J; junction bases unmatched: 10. The CDR3 runs 13 residues. Germline V gene sequence: CDR1 SQVTM, CDR2 ANQGSEA. The CDR3 loop is CSIERGALDEQFF. In DNA, the CDR3 is TGCAGCATCGAGCGGGGGGCCCTGGATGAGCAGTTCTTC.

This chain links TRBV6-2 or TRBV6-3 with TRBJ2-7; D uncertain. The CDR3 runs 13 residues. V lost 11 bases, J lost 0 bases, and 14 bases lay in between. Germline loops: CDR1 MNHEY, CDR2 SVGEGT. CDR3 residues: CAARSSNSYEQYF. The CDR3 DNA reads as TGTGCCGCCCGTTCAAGCAACTCCTACGAGCAGTACTTC.

A remark on this clonotype: A read error is possible here, since a much larger clone lies one base away. The chain is built from TRBV5-1 and TRBJ2-5; D uncertain. V was pared by 2 bases and J by 1 base, with 9 bases between. Germline loops: CDR1 SGHRS, CDR2 YFSETQ. The CDR3 covers 14 residues. CDR3 bases: TGCGCCAGCAGCTTCGGGTCAGTCCAAGAGACCCAGTACTTC. It is translated as CASSFGSVQETQYF.

This clonotype has a handful of counts. The chain recombines TRBV27 with TRBJ1-1; D may be TRBD1 (6 bases). CDR1 MNHEY and CDR2 SMNVEV come from the germline V gene (reference sequence). The CDR3 covers 15 residues. The V end was cut by 4 bases, the J end by 0 bases, with 12 bases between. The CDR3 loop is CASSSSQGMNTEAFF. As DNA, the CDR3 is TGTGCCAGCAGTTCGTCCCAGGGGATGAACACTGAAGCTTTCTTT.

This chain links TRBV9 with TRBJ2-2; 9 bases are shared with TRBD2. Per the germline V gene, CDR1 is SGDLS and CDR2 is YYNGEE. The CDR3 length is 15 residues. V lost 3 bases and J lost 9; bases outside the gene matches: 9. In nucleotides, the CDR3 is TGTGCCAGCAGCGCGACCGGGACTAGCCTACGGGAGCTGTTTTTT. Translation gives CASSATGTSLRELFF.

This chain links TRBV19 with TRBJ2-4; D is undetermined. This CDR3 spans 15 amino acids. Per the germline V gene, CDR1 is LNHDA and CDR2 is SQIVND (reference sequence). V lost 3 bases, J lost 6 bases, and 15 bases lay in between. This chain's CDR3 is CASSINQAIGNIQYF. CDR3 in DNA: TGTGCCAGTAGTATTAATCAGGCTATCGGAAACATTCAGTACTTC.

V is TRBV10-3 and J is TRBJ2-1; 13 bases align to TRBD2. This CDR3 region has 15 residues. V gave up 4 bases and J gave up 4 bases; unmatched junction bases: 1. The germline gives CDR1 ENHRY, CDR2 SYGVKD. As DNA, the CDR3 is TGTGCCATCAGTGTACTAGCGGGGGGGTACAATGAGCAGTTCTTC. Translating gives CAISVLAGGYNEQFF.

The V call is TRBV7-2, the J call TRBJ2-5; no clear D. With 6 bases removed from V and 2 bases from J, the gap between germline ends came to 16 bases. Germline V gene data show CDR1 as SGHTA and CDR2 as FQGNSA. The CDR3 is made up of 15 amino acids. CDR3 nucleotides: TGTGCCAGCAGACTGCACGGTTCTACACAAGAGACCCAGTACTTC. It encodes CASRLHGSTQETQYF.

The rearrangement links TRBV7-2 to TRBJ2-5; 9 bases align to TRBD2. J was trimmed by 5 bases and V by 2 bases; bases with no gene match: 6. Germline CDR1 is SGHTA and CDR2 is FQGNSA. The CDR3 spans 15 residues. The CDR3 DNA reads as TGTGCCAGCAGCTTACGTGCGGGGGGGGTGGAGACCCAGTACTTC. It translates to CASSLRAGGVETQYF.

J is TRBJ2-3 and V is TRBV20-1, with 8 bases lining up with TRBD2. The CDR3 loop spans 17 amino acids. V shed 0 bases, J shed 1 base, and the junction held 9 bases outside the gene matches. Germline assignment: CDR1 DFQATT and CDR2 SNEGSKA (reference sequence). The chain's CDR3 is CSARDSAGTRGTDTQYF. The CDR3 DNA follows: TGCAGTGCTAGAGATTCGGCGGGGACTAGAGGCACAGATACGCAGTATTTT.

The chain links TRBV5-1 to TRBJ2-7; TRBD2 agrees at 8 bases. The CDR3 loop spans 13 amino acids. CDR1 SGHRS and CDR2 YFSETQ come from the germline V gene. J was trimmed by 3 bases and V by 5 bases; bases with no gene match: 4. CDR3 nucleotide sequence: TGCGCCAGCAGAGGTAGCGGGAACTACGAGCAGTACTTC. This gives the protein CASRGSGNYEQYF.

The rearrangement joins TRBV3-1 to TRBJ2-5; 8 bases are shared with TRBD2. Germline V gives CDR1 LGHDT, CDR2 YNNKEL (reference sequence). V shed 3 bases, J shed 1 base, and the junction held 4 bases outside the gene matches. This CDR3 region has 15 residues. In DNA form, the CDR3 reads TGTGCCAGCAGCCAGCTTAGCGGGACCCAAGAGACCCAGTACTTC. Translating gives CASSQLSGTQETQYF.

This clonotype showed up just a few times. V usage is TRBV20-1 and J usage is TRBJ2-7; TRBD1 matches 7 bases. The CDR3 is made up of 13 amino acids. V lost 6 bases and J lost 1; bases outside the gene matches: 6. Germline-derived CDR1 and CDR2 are DFQATT and SNEGSKA (reference sequence). The CDR3 sequence: CSAIPGQSYEQYF. In DNA, the CDR3 is TGCAGTGCAATCCCGGGACAGTCCTACGAGCAGTACTTC.

The chain uses TRBV2 and TRBJ2-2; D not certain. Germline V lookup: CDR1 SNHLY, CDR2 FYNNEI. V was shortened by 2 bases and J by 2 bases, with 3 bases between the two germline ends. CDR3 length: 13 residues. Here the CDR3 DNA reads TGTGCCAGCAGTGAAATCAACACCGGGGAGCTGTTTTTT. It codes for CASSEINTGELFF.